This TCR beta chain was documented in a study of T-cell memory formation after mild COVID-19. Study-level information: Clusters were largely donor specific. Study-wide results and limits: Pre-infection memory showed some responding clones, and this suggested that cross-reactive memory joined. The authors left the SARS-CoV-2 specificity of second-wave clones peaking on day 37 unconfirmed. Clones that contracted from day 15 to 85 were balanced CD4/CD8, while later expanders leaned CD4+.

Regarding this clonotype: What it recognizes is unknown.

V was shortened by 3 bases and J by 7 bases, with 4 bases between the two germline ends. Germline lookup yields CDR1 ENHRY and CDR2 SYGVKD. The CDR3 has 11 residues. Each CDR3 protein gets one entry after TCRdb re-called the 5' RACE reads with MiXCR. In the table there are about 390,000 distinct CDR3 sequences, around 21% of which are singletons. The chain uses TRBV10-3 and TRBJ2-1, with no clear D. The sequence was collected from an adult woman who had mild COVID-19 (a few samples of this study predate the infection). Cell type and time point are not known. Specimen: PBMCs or a T cell subset sorted from them (not recorded which). The CDR3 sequence: CAISETNEQFF. In DNA form, the CDR3 reads TGTGCCATCAGTGAAACTAATGAGCAGTTCTTC.